The sequence of this T cell receptor (beta chain) was determined in a study of CD8+ T cells in alopecia areata (dated by TCRdb to 2016 to 2018). For context, the study as a whole: The treated patients, all with moderate-to-severe alopecia areata, were enrolled in an open-label pilot trial of oral tofacitinib given at 5 to 10 mg twice daily. Tofacitinib was administered for 6 to 18 months, and 6 months of follow-up off drug were then conducted to assess delayed response and recurrence. The SALT score, which quantifies the percentage of affected scalp surface area, was used to measure disease severity in treated patients. To study T cell clonal expansion in alopecia areata, the researchers applied high-throughput TCRbeta sequencing to both the C3H/HeJ mouse model and human patients. Scalp tissue and sorted CD4+ and CD8+ peripheral blood T cells from patchy and totalis/universalis alopecia areata patients and from healthy controls were covered by human TCRbeta sequencing. Biopsies were taken from tofacitinib-treated patients at baseline and at 4 and 24 weeks of treatment, and a later scalp biopsy was taken in several of the tofacitinib-treated patients. Scalp clonality was compared across normal scalp (n=4), patchy alopecia areata scalp (n=8), and alopecia totalis/universalis scalp (n=8). RNA came from the PAXgene miRNA kit for fixed scalp, the miRNeasy kit for PBMCs, and the RNeasy kit for mouse skin. Amplification of TCRbeta CDR3 regions was done by immunoSEQ multiplex PCR using 35 Vbeta forward primers and 13 Jbeta reverse primers. Results the study describes overall, beyond this receptor: Compared with mice, TCR sequences shared between patients were less clear, possibly partly because of HLA diversity across the patient population. Many expanded lesional clones persisted in scalp and blood during tofacitinib treatment, which may partly explain relapse after stopping treatment. Compared with normal scalp, lesional scalp, particularly in alopecia totalis/universalis, had higher clonality and more expanded CD8+ clones, which suggests antigenic drive. With tofacitinib, both scalp clonality and the number of expanded CD8+ clones among the top 100 scalp clones went down significantly. Because the treated cohort was small and had only one nonresponder, larger studies are needed to examine links between baseline CD8+ expansion and response. Unlike mouse skin, where gammadelta T cells dominate, normal human skin contains resident alphabeta T cells that get sequenced too, which complicates analysis of the scalp TCR repertoire.

Reading the label with the study, this specimen's treatment or condition is: oral pan-JAK inhibitor, 5-10 mg twice daily. Lesional scalp punch biopsies and peripheral blood were obtained from alopecia areata patients. PBMCs were separated by density centrifugation and stained for CD3, CD4 and CD8, after which CD4+ and CD8+ T cells were sorted on a FACSAria. Concerning this clone: This clone's antigen is unknown. Per-nucleotide qualities are absent, and no much larger clonotype sits a single base away.

Library preparation employed the immunoSEQ multiplex PCR assay. RNA was extracted from all samples and reverse transcribed into cDNA, which served as template for TCR sequencing. SuperScript III was used for first-strand cDNA synthesis, primed with a 2:1 mix of oligo-dT and random hexamers. A synthetic immune receptor repertoire was used to assess amplification bias, and residual bias was removed computationally. The original methods were these. After raw reads were preprocessed to remove errors, the CDR3 was defined following IMGT conventions as running from the conserved cysteine to phenylalanine. Clonality was computed as 1 minus the Shannon entropy, with the entropy normalized by log2 of the number of productive unique TCRs. CD4 or CD8 identity of scalp clones was inferred by cross-referencing scalp TCRbeta sequences with sorted blood CD4 and CD8 repertoires. As stored in TCRdb, this immuneACCESS dataset retains in-frame rearrangements with V and J assigned. A fraction of the clones does not appear; measured against another copy, unresolved V genes explain less than half of the discrepancy, and the remainder lacks a known reason. The V and J calls and clone size were taken over from that table, and D and trimming were inferred from the DNA. The sample includes some 170,000 clones, with approximately 59% observed a single time. The ten largest clones represent around 16% of the sample.

The receptor was isolated from a human donor with alopecia areata. The sample in question was CD4+ T cells sorted from blood, obtained at approximately week 60, from a patient treated with tofacitinib.

The CDR3 reads CASSGASGRPSTDTQYF. At the DNA level, the sequence is TGTGCCAGCAGTGGGGCTAGCGGTAGACCTAGCACAGATACGCAGTATTTT. The chain links TRBV25-1 with TRBJ2-3; the junction holds 7 bases that match TRBD2. CDR1 and CDR2, per the germline V gene, are MGHDK and SYGVNS. CDR3 length: 17 amino acids, cysteine to phenylalanine. CDR3 DNA only is kept here, 51 bases in frame from base 1. V lost 4 bases and J lost 0 bases, and the count of bases not matched to a germline gene is 10.